This TCR delta chain is drawn from a study of γδ T cells in repeated Plasmodium falciparum infection. TCRdb re-processed the multiplex PCR reads using CATT. The table includes 55,000 to 70,000 delta-chain clones, 1.7% detected once. As regards this clone: This DNA's translation differs at residue 8 from TCRdb's protein, which comes from a much larger clone; a read error is likely, and the protein shown is translated from the DNA.

This clonotype was obtained from a pool of human donors (malaria-infected and uninfected, not separated). The sample consisted of gamma-delta T cells from blood.

The CDR3 coding sequence is TGTGCTCTTGGGGCCATACTGGGGGGAAGACCGTACACCGATAAACTCATCTTT. This codes for CALGAILGGRPYTDKLIF. The rearrangement links TRDV1 to TRDJ1; 8 nucleotides align to TRDD3. No J gene is reported in TCRdb; it was inferred here by comparing the DNA with germline. Trimming took 4 bases from V and 0 from J; bases not matched to a gene: 13. Germline assignment: CDR1 TSWWSYY and CDR2 QGS. The CDR3 covers 18 residues.